The entry below describes one T cell receptor beta chain. The antigen is not known. Generated by immunoSEQ multiplex PCR, the TCRdb table keeps only in-frame clones and is missing some. The table includes more than 70,000 clones, roughly nine tenths detected once. This sample is drawn from a study of T cell responses to AZD1222 COVID-19 vaccine. V dropped 1 base and J dropped 4; count of bases not matched to a gene: 4. Germline CDR1 and CDR2: MNHNS and SASEGT. The CDR3 consists of 15 residues. Findings of the study overall: Donors in the cohort were predominantly white British and more often female, and clonal diversity was possibly underestimated. In all cases, repertoires were sampled only after the peak T cell response. CD4 TCRs associated with vaccination spanned spike, dominating at 160-218 and 743-854.

Pooled samples include second doses given at about 4 or 12 weeks. This chain links TRBV6-1 with TRBJ2-1; TRBD2 matches 7 bases. The sample was peripheral blood, taken 28 days after the second AZD1222 dose. This TCR was sampled from an adult who received the AZD1222 COVID-19 vaccine. This CDR3 reads CASSEGASGYNEQFF. CDR3 nucleotide sequence: TGTGCCAGCAGTGAAGGGGCTAGCGGATACAATGAGCAGTTCTTC.